This section outlines one T cell receptor beta chain sequence together with its context. How the authors handled the data: Estimation of nucleated cell counts was performed using reference gene primer amplification. Repertoires were generated with immunoSEQ multiplex PCR, while TCRdb's copy carries only in-frame clones and drops some. V and J calls and clone size are those listed in that table; D and trimming were worked out from the DNA. Among hundreds of thousands of clones listed, approximately 89% were seen once. The sample originates from a study of blood T cell repertoires in COVID-19. Study summary: Samples of COVID-19 (acute and convalescent) were obtained from the United States, Italy and Spain.

The CDR3 extends over 18 amino acids. The germline V gene encodes CDR1 MNHEY and CDR2 SVGEGT. V shed 2 bases, J shed 10 bases, and the junction held 20 bases outside the gene matches. The sample taken for sequencing was peripheral blood. This chain joins TRBV6-2 or TRBV6-3 and TRBJ2-3; 8 bases map to TRBD2. The TCR originated in a woman aged 50 to 60 who had recovered from COVID-19. For the CDR3, the DNA is TGTGCCAGCAGTTACCCGACGTGGGGGATAGCGGGATCTCGTCCGCAGTATTTT. Amino acids: CASSYPTWGIAGSRPQYF.